This T cell receptor beta chain is from a study of blood T cell repertoires in COVID-19. Clones were sequenced by immunoSEQ multiplex PCR, and TCRdb holds only the in-frame ones, with some missing. Here the sample spans 72,000 or so clones, 85% to 90% being singletons. CDR3 length: 14 residues. With V trimmed by 5 bases and J by 0 bases, 3 bases remained unmatched. Germline assignment: CDR1 LGHDT and CDR2 YNNKEL (reference sequence). Specimen: peripheral blood. The gene calls are TRBV3-1 (or the pseudogene TRBV3-2) and TRBJ1-1, with 7 nucleotides matching TRBD1. The receptor comes from an elderly woman with active or convalescent COVID-19. CDR3 coding DNA: TGTGCCAGCAGCTCACAGGGGATGAACACTGAAGCTTTCTTT. It translates to CASSSQGMNTEAFF.